This is a list of T cell receptor beta chains from one sample in a study of brain T cells in children with intractable seizures. Only in-frame clones appear in the TCRdb table, and some are missing; sequencing was by immunoSEQ multiplex PCR. Here the sample spans hundreds of thousands of clones, roughly 92% being singletons. Here the sequenced sample was peripheral blood, taken roughly 5 months after surgery. These TCRs come from a boy younger than two with tuberous sclerosis and intractable seizures. Both conserved end residues are part of each CDR3. The D gene is left open where the match is weak. Clone sizes are given selectively: once, few, many, or a class where the clone is expanded.

>.|TRBJ2-3|TRBV9|.
TGTGCCAGCAGCGTAGAGGGGCTGATTAGTTTCACAGATACGCAGTATTTT
CASSVEGLISFTDTQYF
>TRBD2|TRBJ2-1|TRBV4-2|.
TGTGCCAGCAGCCAAGATGGGCTAGCGGCCTACAATGAGCAGTTCTTC
CASSQDGLAAYNEQFF
>.|TRBJ2-5|TRBV20-1|few
TGCAGTGCTAGGGAAGAGACCCAGTACTTC
CSAREETQYF
>.|TRBJ1-2|TRBV19|.
TGTGCCAGTAGTATAGGGAATAACTATGGCTACACCTTC
CASSIGNNYGYTF
>.|TRBJ1-4|TRBV4-1|.
TGCGCCAGCAGCCAAGATCCGGGTGCAACTAATGAAAAACTGTTTTTT
CASSQDPGATNEKLFF
>TRBD1|TRBJ1-1|TRBV9|.
TGTGCCAGCAGCGTAGGGGCAGGGGGTGAGACTGAAGCTTTCTTT
CASSVGAGGETEAFF
>.|TRBJ1-2|TRBV6-2/TRBV6-3|.
TGTGCCAGCAGTTACTCGAAGGGGCGGACGGGCAGGCTTCCCATCTATGGCTACACCTTC
CASSYSKGRTGRLPIYGYTF
>.|TRBJ2-1|TRBV4-2|.
TGTGCCAGCAGATCCATTGGAGAGGGGCTCAGCTCCTACAATGAGCAGTTCTTC
CASRSIGEGLSSYNEQFF
>TRBD1|TRBJ2-1|TRBV24-1|.
TGTGCCACCAGTGATTCCGGGACAGGAGGAGATGAGCAGTTCTTC
CATSDSGTGGDEQFF
>TRBD1|TRBJ1-4|TRBV6-5|once
TGTGCCACACAGGGGGGATACCCAAATGAAAAACTGTTTTTT
CATQGGYPNEKLFF
>.|TRBJ2-7|TRBV10-3|.
TGTGCCATCAGCAGACAGACCTACGAGCAGTACTTC
CAISRQTYEQYF
>.|TRBJ1-5|TRBV6-1|.
TGTGCCAGCAGTGAAGTGTGGGTCGACGGCAATCAGCCCCAGCATTTT
CASSEVWVDGNQPQHF
>.|TRBJ1-1|TRBV11-2|.
TGTGCCAGCAGCTTAGGGAGGACTGAAGCTTTCTTT
CASSLGRTEAFF
>.|TRBJ2-7|TRBV12-3/TRBV12-4|.
TGTGCCAGCAGTGCCACAGGGATCTACGAGCAGTACTTC
CASSATGIYEQYF
>.|TRBJ1-1|TRBV12-3/TRBV12-4|.
TGTGCCAGCAGTTTGACTCGGACTGAAGCTTTCTTT
CASSLTRTEAFF
>.|TRBJ2-1|TRBV20-1|.
TGCAGTGCCATTCGAGACCTTCAGTTCTTC
CSAIRDLQFF
>TRBD1|TRBJ2-2|TRBV5-1|.
TGCGCCAGCAGCGCACGGACAGGAGACACCGGGGAGCTGTTTTTT
CASSARTGDTGELFF
>TRBD1|TRBJ2-7|TRBV24-1|.
TGTGCCACCAGCGACGTGTCAGGGGGCTCCTACGAGCAGTACTTC
CATSDVSGGSYEQYF
>.|TRBJ1-2|TRBV7-9|few
TGTGCCAGCAGCCGCACAGGTGACAACTATGGCTACACCTTC
CASSRTGDNYGYTF
>TRBD2|TRBJ2-3|TRBV10-1|.
TGCGCCAGCAGTGAGTCGAGCGGGATCACCGAGAGATGGGCAGATACGCAGTATTTT
CASSESSGITERWADTQYF
>.|TRBJ2-7|TRBV4-1|.
TGCGCCAGCAGCCAAGGGACCCGGCAGTCTCTTAGTTTCGAGCAGTACTTC
CASSQGTRQSLSFEQYF
>TRBD1|TRBJ1-4|TRBV7-9|once
TGTGCCAGCAGCTTAGGGCAGGGGGATGAAAAACTGTTTTTT
CASSLGQGDEKLFF
>.|TRBJ1-2|TRBV7-9|.
TGTGCCAGCAGCTTAGACGTCAGTTCTAACTATGGCTACACCTTC
CASSLDVSSNYGYTF
>.|TRBJ2-2|TRBV5-6|.
TGTGCCAGCAGCAGGAGCACCGGGGAGCTGTTTTTT
CASSRSTGELFF
>TRBD1|TRBJ1-5|TRBV6-1|.
TGTGCCAGCAGTGCGGGGAAGGGGGCGAGCAATCAGCCCCAGCATTTT
CASSAGKGASNQPQHF
>.|TRBJ1-4|TRBV11-2|.
TGTGCCAGCAGCTCATCGGGGAGGGCTAATGAAAAACTGTTTTTT
CASSSSGRANEKLFF
>.|TRBJ1-6|TRBV30|.
TGTGCCTGGTGCCTCGGGTCCTATAATTCACCCCTCCACTTT
CAWCLGSYNSPLHF
>.|TRBJ1-3|TRBV7-9|.
TGTGCCAGCAGCCCGCCGGGAGGAAACACCATATATTTT
CASSPPGGNTIYF
>.|TRBJ1-2|TRBV3-1/TRBV3-2|many
TGTGCCAGCAGCCAGGGTCGCTATGGCTACACCTTC
CASSQGRYGYTF
>.|TRBJ1-2|TRBV2|.
TGTGCCAGCAGTGAATCAGGGTTTCTCGGCTACACCTTC
CASSESGFLGYTF
>TRBD2|TRBJ2-1|TRBV7-3|.
TGTGCCAGCAGCTCTGTGGGACTAGCGGCTCAGAAGTTCTTC
CASSSVGLAAQKFF
>.|TRBJ2-5|TRBV14|.
TGTGCCAGCAGCCAGGAGAGGCTGGCCCAGTACTTC
CASSQERLAQYF
>.|TRBJ2-5|TRBV28|once
TGTGCCAGCAGACCGAGACTAGGACGATTCCAAGAGACCCAGTACTTC
CASRPRLGRFQETQYF
>.|TRBJ2-3|TRBV6-5|.
TGTGCCAGCAGTTACTCTCTCCCAGATACGCAGTATTTT
CASSYSLPDTQYF
>TRBD2|TRBJ2-3|TRBV7-3|.
TGTGCCAGCAGCTTAATCGGGGGGAGCACAGATACGCAGTATTTT
CASSLIGGSTDTQYF
>.|TRBJ1-2|TRBV7-9|once
TGTGCCAGCAGCTTAGAGGCCATCTATGGCTACACCTTC
CASSLEAIYGYTF
>.|TRBJ1-1|TRBV27|.
TGTGCCAGCAGTTTATCAGGGGGGGCAGCTTTCTTT
CASSLSGGAAFF
>TRBD2|TRBJ2-4|TRBV2|.
TGTGCCAGCAGTAAAACTAGCGGTCTAGCCAAAAACATTCAGTACTTC
CASSKTSGLAKNIQYF
>.|TRBJ2-7|TRBV7-2|.
TGTGCCAGCAGTACAGAGGGGTCCTACGAGCAGTACTTC
CASSTEGSYEQYF
>TRBD1|TRBJ1-2|TRBV9|.
TGTGCCAGCACCGAAATCCCGACAGGGGACTATGGCTACACCTTC
CASTEIPTGDYGYTF
>TRBD1|TRBJ1-5|TRBV9|.
TGTGCCAGCGGACAGGGAGAAAGCAATCAGCCCCAGCATTTT
CASGQGESNQPQHF
>.|TRBJ2-3|TRBV7-5|.
TGTGCCAGAAGCTTAACTCTAGCGGGAGATACGCAGTATTTT
CARSLTLAGDTQYF
>.|TRBJ2-1|TRBV9|.
TGTGCCAGCAGCGTAGTGGGGGGCAGTTATAATGAGCAGTTCTTC
CASSVVGGSYNEQFF
>.|TRBJ2-1|TRBV29-1|.
TGCAGCGTCGACCAGGTCAGGGGGCGGGGCGGGAGGAAAAATGAGCAGTTCTTC
CSVDQVRGRGGRKNEQFF
>.|TRBJ1-2|TRBV7-9|.
TGTGCCAGCAGCTTAGCATTTACCTATGGCTACACCTTC
CASSLAFTYGYTF